The sequence of this TCR beta chain was determined in a study of cytomegalovirus exposure and HLA in healthy donors. Notes on the study in general: Researchers reported in a later analysis that common viral pathogens appeared linked to several top clusters.

PCR was performed using 60 Vbeta and 13 Jbeta primers. Only in-frame clones appear in the TCRdb table, and some are missing; sequencing was by immunoSEQ multiplex PCR. This table has some 130,000 clones, less than 80% appearing once. The germline V gene encodes CDR1 SGHTS and CDR2 YDEGEE. CDR3 length equals 15 residues. V was clipped by 4 bases and J by 6 bases; unmatched bases: 12. About this clone: What it recognizes is unknown.

The origin of this receptor is a man aged 50-59 years in good health and CMV-seropositive. Specimen: PBMCs. The chain employs TRBV5-8 and TRBJ1-1; 7 bases map to TRBD1. The CDR3 DNA reads as TGTGCCAGCAGCCCCCGGGACAGCCGAATCCCTGAAGCTTTCTTT. Protein: CASSPRDSRIPEAFF.